This entry lists 31 T cell receptor beta chains sequenced from one sample in a study of OX40 agonist ivuxolimab in advanced cancers. Assay used: immunoSEQ multiplex PCR; TCRdb lists only in-frame clones, some missing. In the table there are around 100,000 clones, roughly 89% of which are singletons. The sample in question was CD4+ or CD8+ T cells sorted from blood, obtained in a trial of the OX40 agonist ivuxolimab. The receptors derive from an adult with an advanced solid tumor such as melanoma, head and neck, liver or kidney cancer.

Only a few counts were recorded for this clone. The genes are TRBV18 and TRBJ2-1; D not resolved. V was trimmed by 3 bases and J by 0 bases, leaving 12 bases between them. This CDR3 has 16 residues. CDR1 is KGHSH, CDR2 LQKENI, per germline. CDR3 in DNA: TGTGCCAGCTCACCGTCGAGGCCCACCTCCTACAATGAGCAGTTCTTC. Amino acids: CASSPSRPTSYNEQFF. Variable domain in full (rest from reference TRBV18 and TRBJ2-1): NAGVMQNPRHLVRRRGQEARLRCSPMKGHSHVYWYRQLPEEGLKFMVYLQKENIIDESGMPKERFSAEFPKEGPSILRIQQVVRGDSAAYFCASSPSRPTSYNEQFFGPGTRLTVL.

This chain joins TRBV19 and TRBJ2-3; 11 nucleotides match TRBD2. J was trimmed by 5 bases and V by 5 bases; bases with no gene match: 9. The CDR3 totals 16 residues. Germline V gene lookup returns CDR1 LNHDA and CDR2 SQIVND (reference sequence). DNA of the CDR3: TGTGCCAGTAGTCCCCAACTAGCGGGAGAGAAAGATACGCAGTATTTT. It translates to CASSPQLAGEKDTQYF. The full variable domain, rest sourced from reference TRBV19 and TRBJ2-3, is DGGITQSPKYLFRKEGQNVTLSCEQNLNHDAMYWYRQDPGQGLRLIYYSQIVNDFQKGDIAEGYSVSREKKESFPLTVTSAQKNPTAFYLCASSPQLAGEKDTQYFGPGTRLTVL.

V and J are TRBV6-1 and TRBJ2-7; possibly TRBD2 for D (6 bases). This CDR3 spans 12 amino acids. Germline CDR1 and CDR2: MNHNS and SASEGT. Trimming stripped 5 bases from V and 6 bases from J, with 11 bases between. The CDR3 nucleotides are TGTGCCAGCAGTTTGGACTATCTCGAGCAGTACTTC. Amino acids: CASSLDYLEQYF.

This chain connects TRBV27 to TRBJ2-3; D gene uncertain. V lost 5 bases and J 0 bases, leaving 6 bases between the germline ends. The CDR3 consists of 13 residues. CDR1 and CDR2 (germline): MNHEY, SMNVEV (reference sequence). CDR3 coding DNA: TGTGCCAGCAGTCCGGACAGCACAGATACGCAGTATTTT. This sequence encodes CASSPDSTDTQYF.

The V and J genes are TRBV19 and TRBJ2-5; D may match TRBD1 or TRBD2 (5 bases each). Trimming removed 6 bases from V and 4 bases from J, with 15 bases in between. Germline assignment: CDR1 LNHDA and CDR2 SQIVND (reference sequence). The CDR3 is 14 residues long. The CDR3 sequence is CASSLQGPRETQYF. CDR3 in DNA: TGTGCCAGTAGCCTCCAGGGACCCAGAGAGACCCAGTACTTC.

The rearrangement uses TRBV5-8 and TRBJ2-7; D uncertain. CDR1 is SGHTS and CDR2 is YDEGEE in the germline V gene. Trimming took 0 bases from V and 4 from J, leaving 5 bases between them. The CDR3 is made up of 12 amino acids. The CDR3 here is CASSLGRYEQYF. The CDR3 DNA reads as TGTGCCAGCAGCTTGGGACGTTACGAGCAGTACTTC.

This chain links TRBV7-9 with TRBJ2-5; 9 positions match TRBD2. Germline V gene data show CDR1 as SEHNR and CDR2 as FQNEAQ (reference sequence). V shed 0 bases, J shed 7 bases, and the junction held 0 bases outside the gene matches. The CDR3 covers 13 residues. CDR3 sequence: CASSLAAGGTQYF. The DNA of the CDR3 is TGTGCCAGCAGCTTAGCAGCGGGGGGGACCCAGTACTTC.

This clone has more than one count but fewer than ten. The chain has TRBV2 and TRBJ1-5; the D gene is possibly TRBD1 (6 bases). Trimming removed 7 bases at V and 4 bases at J, with 14 bases between. Germline CDR1 reads SNHLY; CDR2 reads FYNNEI. This CDR3 is 14 amino acids long. CDR3 DNA: TGTGCCAGCAAACGCGACAGGCAAAATCAGCCCCAGCATTTT. Translating it yields CASKRDRQNQPQHF.

This clone was found a few times. V usage is TRBV7-3 and J usage is TRBJ1-6, with D hard to call. This CDR3 spans 13 amino acids. The V and J ends lost 4 bases and 9 bases respectively, with 10 bases between them. Per the germline V gene, CDR1 is SGHTA and CDR2 is FQGTGA. CDR3 region: CASSSRRGSPLHF. The CDR3 coding sequence is TGTGCCAGCAGCTCCCGGCGGGGTTCACCCCTCCACTTT.

This clone was recorded once. The J gene is TRBJ2-2, the V gene TRBV9; D is possibly TRBD1 or TRBD2 (6 bases each). Trimming took off 4 bases at V and 0 bases at J, with 13 bases between the two ends. Germline V lookup: CDR1 SGDLS, CDR2 YYNGEE. This CDR3 contains 16 residues. The CDR3 sequence: CASSYPGGANTGELFF. As DNA, the CDR3 is TGTGCCAGCAGCTACCCCGGGGGCGCGAACACCGGGGAGCTGTTTTTT.

The rearrangement links TRBV10-3 to TRBJ1-1, with D unresolved. Trimming cost V 6 bases and J 4 bases, with 12 bases left between them. The CDR3 extends over 13 amino acids. In germline, CDR1 is ENHRY, CDR2 SYGVKD. This CDR3 reads CAIRNGESTEAFF. CDR3 sequence (DNA): TGTGCCATCAGAAACGGGGAAAGCACTGAAGCTTTCTTT.

This CDR3 reads CASSLVAKLLTQPQHF. The DNA of the CDR3 is TGTGCCAGCAGCTTAGTGGCGAAACTCCTCACTCAGCCCCAGCATTTT. This rearrangement joins TRBV7-8 to TRBJ1-5, with D unresolved. Germline V gene lookup returns CDR1 SGHVS and CDR2 FQNEAQ. V shed 1 base and J shed 6 bases, with 16 bases lying between them. This CDR3 region has 16 residues.

V usage is TRBV30 and J usage is TRBJ1-2, with a possible D match to TRBD1 (6 bases). The CDR3 sequence is 13 residues long. V was trimmed by 8 bases and J by 3 bases, leaving 16 bases between them. The germline V gene has CDR1 GTSNPN and CDR2 SVGIG (reference sequence). Here the CDR3 DNA reads TGTGCCGGTAACAGGGAATTGGACTATGGCTACACCTTC. Amino acid sequence: CAGNRELDYGYTF.

The genes are TRBV5-1 and TRBJ1-5; D unresolved. With 0 bases removed from V and 3 bases from J, the gap between germline ends came to 7 bases. Germline loops: CDR1 SGHRS, CDR2 YFSETQ. CDR3 size: 14 residues. The CDR3 protein is CASSLEGTNQPQHF. The CDR3 coding sequence is TGCGCCAGCAGCTTGGAGGGTACCAATCAGCCCCAGCATTTT.

A note on this clone: A junction boundary mismatches the germline segment, possibly from a read error. The chain employs TRBV7-9 and TRBJ2-1, with TRBD1 matching 7 bases. CDR1 is SEHNR and CDR2 is FQNEAQ in the germline V gene (reference sequence). The CDR3 covers 13 residues. CDR3 DNA sequence: TGTGCCAGCAGCCGTGTTACTGACAGGGATCGGGTCTTC. Translated: CASSRVTDRDRVF.

The chain recombines TRBV2 with TRBJ2-7; possibly TRBD2 for D (5 bases). Per germline, CDR1 SNHLY and CDR2 FYNNEI. CDR3 size: 13 residues. V gave up 7 bases and J gave up 6 bases, with 16 bases separating them. The CDR3 DNA sequence: TGTGCCAGCAATATGGGGTATGGGAGCGAGCAGTACTTC. It encodes CASNMGYGSEQYF.

The rearrangement joins TRBV11-2 to TRBJ2-7, with D possibly matching TRBD1 (6 bases). The V and J ends lost 5 bases and 9 bases respectively, with 20 bases between them. This CDR3 has 14 residues. Germline CDR1 and CDR2: SGHAT and FQNNGV. DNA for the CDR3: TGTGCCAGCAGCCCCATCCAGGGGCGCGCTGTGCAGTACTTC. Its translation: CASSPIQGRAVQYF.

The rearrangement links TRBV5-1 to TRBJ2-3; weak D call: TRBD2 (6 bases). The V end was cut by 1 base, the J end by 4 bases, with 10 bases between. There are 14 residues in the CDR3. CDR1 is SGHRS, CDR2 YFSETQ, per germline. The CDR3 is CASSLRTGADTQYF. As DNA, the CDR3 is TGCGCCAGCAGCTTGAGGACGGGGGCAGATACGCAGTATTTT.

The V and J genes are TRBV19 and TRBJ2-7; D gene uncertain. Trimming removed 4 bases at V and 0 bases at J, with 10 bases between. CDR3 length: 14 residues. Germline loops: CDR1 LNHDA, CDR2 SQIVND (reference sequence). The CDR3 loop is CASSTSSSSYEQYF. CDR3 bases: TGTGCCAGTAGTACCAGCTCGAGCTCCTACGAGCAGTACTTC. Looking up the rest from reference TRBV19 and TRBJ2-7 gives the full variable domain: DGGITQSPKYLFRKEGQNVTLSCEQNLNHDAMYWYRQDPGQGLRLIYYSQIVNDFQKGDIAEGYSVSREKKESFPLTVTSAQKNPTAFYLCASSTSSSSYEQYFGPGTRLTVT.

The V and J genes are TRBV5-1 and TRBJ1-1; 8 bases are a match to TRBD1. The germline CDR1 and CDR2 sequences are SGHRS and YFSETQ. J gave up 4 bases and V 4 bases, and 9 bases lay outside the gene matches. The CDR3 covers 15 residues. In DNA form, the CDR3 reads TGCGCCAGCAGCCGCAAACAGGGGGGTGGCACTGAAGCTTTCTTT. Translation: CASSRKQGGGTEAFF.

The CDR3 here is CASSIVGRAGTEAFF. The DNA of the CDR3 is TGTGCCAGTAGTATAGTCGGCAGAGCAGGCACTGAAGCTTTCTTT. This chain connects TRBV19 to TRBJ1-1; D unresolved. CDR3 size: 15 residues. Trimming shortened V by 1 base and J by 4 bases, and 13 bases separated the two germline ends. CDR1 LNHDA and CDR2 SQIVND come from the germline V gene (reference sequence).

The rearrangement joins TRBV6-1 to TRBJ2-4; 10 bases match TRBD1. The CDR3 covers 16 residues. V dropped 2 bases and J dropped 7; count of bases not matched to a gene: 8. Germline V gene data show CDR1 as MNHNS and CDR2 as SASEGT. The CDR3 coding sequence is TGTGCCAGCAGTGAAACCCCGACAGGGGGCAAGAACATTCAGTACTTC. Its translation: CASSETPTGGKNIQYF.

CDR3 nucleotide sequence: TGTGCCTGGAGCCAGGTTGATTCACCCCTCCACTTT. It codes for CAWSQVDSPLHF. This chain connects TRBV30 to TRBJ1-6, with D unresolved. The CDR3 consists of 12 residues. V lost 3 bases and J 8 bases, leaving 8 bases between the germline ends. The germline V gene has CDR1 GTSNPN and CDR2 SVGIG (reference sequence). The variable domain in full, with the rest retrieved from reference TRBV30 and TRBJ1-6, is SQTIHQWPATLVQPVGSPLSLECTVEGTSNPNLYWYRQAAGRGLQLLFYSVGIGQISSEVPQNLSASRPQDRQFILSSKKLLLSDSGFYLCAWSQVDSPLHFGNGTRLTVT.

The gene calls are TRBV28 and TRBJ1-5; TRBD1 matches at 7 bases. The CDR3 runs 15 residues. Per germline, CDR1 MDHEN and CDR2 SYDVKM. The V gene end was trimmed by 5 bases and the J gene end by 0 bases; junction bases not matched to a gene: 4. CDR3: CASSRDSVSNQPQHF. CDR3 in DNA: TGTGCCAGCAGTAGGGACAGTGTTAGCAATCAGCCCCAGCATTTT.

The chain employs TRBV19 and TRBJ2-1; 7 positions agree with TRBD2. The CDR3 length is 16 residues. V lost 1 base and J lost 5; bases outside the gene matches: 8. The germline CDR1 and CDR2 sequences are LNHDA and SQIVND (reference sequence). The DNA for the CDR3 is TGTGCCAGTAGTATAGCCCGCGGGGGAACAAACAATGAGCAGTTCTTC. It translates to CASSIARGGTNNEQFF.

The rearrangement uses TRBV6-6 and TRBJ2-1; D is ambiguous. Trimming took off 7 bases at V and 0 bases at J, with 13 bases between the two ends. The CDR3 runs to 15 residues. Germline CDR1 MNHNY, CDR2 SVGAGI (reference sequence). CDR3 amino acids: CASTVGRGSYNEQFF. The CDR3 DNA reads TGTGCCAGCACGGTAGGACGCGGCTCCTACAATGAGCAGTTCTTC.

This rearrangement joins TRBV6-5 to TRBJ1-5; TRBD1 matches at 8 bases. The CDR3 contains 13 residues. With V trimmed by 6 bases and J by 5 bases, 3 bases remained unmatched. Germline CDR1 is MNHEY and CDR2 is SVGAGI. CDR3 sequence (DNA): TGTGCCAGCAGCCGACAGGGGTATCAGCCCCAGCATTTT. This encodes CASSRQGYQPQHF.

The V and J genes are TRBV30 and TRBJ1-5, with 8 bases fitting TRBD1. Germline V gene sequence: CDR1 GTSNPN, CDR2 SVGIG (reference sequence). This CDR3 spans 15 amino acids. J was trimmed by 4 bases and V by 1 base; bases with no gene match: 6. This chain's CDR3 is CAWSGGTGFNQPQHF. DNA for the CDR3: TGTGCCTGGAGTGGCGGGACAGGCTTTAATCAGCCCCAGCATTTT.

This chain uses TRBV5-1 with TRBJ2-1; 12 nucleotides align to TRBD2. V trimming: 4 bases; J trimming: 7 bases; junction bases outside the gene matches: 6. The CDR3 length is 15 residues. CDR1 is SGHRS and CDR2 is YFSETQ in the germline V gene. The CDR3: CASSVGLAGLNEQFF. For the CDR3, the DNA is TGCGCCAGCAGCGTAGGACTAGCGGGATTAAATGAGCAGTTCTTC.

This clone has more than one count but fewer than ten. The chain employs TRBV5-8 and TRBJ2-3; 9 nucleotides line up with TRBD2. This CDR3 region has 16 residues. In germline, CDR1 is SGHTS, CDR2 YDEGEE. V dropped 7 bases and J dropped 3; count of bases not matched to a gene: 12. This CDR3 is CASPGAGGRVTDTQYF. In DNA form, the CDR3 reads TGTGCCAGCCCCGGAGCGGGGGGACGGGTTACAGATACGCAGTATTTT.

The chain uses TRBV5-1 and TRBJ2-2, with 7 nucleotides matching TRBD1. Germline CDR1 SGHRS, CDR2 YFSETQ. The CDR3 is 17 amino acids. V lost 0 bases and J lost 6; bases outside the gene matches: 11. The CDR3 region is CASSLGSGRQGAGELFF. CDR3 DNA sequence: TGCGCCAGCAGCTTGGGATCGGGTCGCCAGGGGGCCGGGGAGCTGTTTTTT.